A selection of T cell receptor beta chains follows, all from one sample in a study of blood T cell repertoires in COVID-19. This table comes from immunoSEQ multiplex PCR, and its TCRdb copy is limited to in-frame clones, with some not included. Of more than 20,000 clones listed, around nine tenths are singletons. Sequenced: peripheral blood. The source is a human donor in a cohort sampled during active COVID-19. CDR3s include the opening cysteine and the closing phenylalanine or tryptophan. A D gene is named only where the DNA matches it firmly. Expanded clones are given a class, and other clones once, few, many or no size at all.

v_gene	j_gene	d_gene	abundance	CDR3aa	CDR3nt
TRBV3-1/TRBV3-2	TRBJ1-2	TRBD1	.	CASSQRQGAVGYGYTF	TGTGCCAGCAGCCAACGACAGGGGGCGGTAGGCTATGGCTACACCTTC
TRBV5-1	TRBJ1-2	.	.	CASSLERGPSGYTF	TGCGCCAGCAGCTTGGAAAGGGGCCCTAGTGGCTACACCTTC
TRBV10-2	TRBJ2-3	TRBD2	.	CASRRDRGGTDTQYF	TGCGCCAGCAGGAGGGATCGGGGGGGCACAGATACGCAGTATTTT
TRBV6-1	TRBJ2-1	TRBD2	.	CASSGIGTSGGSEQFF	TGTGCCAGCAGTGGGATCGGGACTAGCGGGGGTAGTGAGCAGTTCTTC
TRBV4-1	TRBJ2-7	TRBD1	.	CASSQEPGGKPWQYF	TGCGCCAGCAGCCAAGAGCCAGGGGGCAAGCCTTGGCAGTACTTC
TRBV2	TRBJ1-1	.	.	CASSERGYRAEAFF	TGTGCCAGCAGTGAACGGGGTTATAGGGCTGAAGCTTTCTTT
TRBV6-6	TRBJ1-1	.	.	CASSTPDSKAFF	TGTGCCAGCAGCACCCCCGACAGCAAAGCTTTCTTT
TRBV7-8	TRBJ1-5	TRBD1	few	CASSWTGANQPQHF	TGTGCCAGCAGCTGGACAGGGGCCAATCAGCCCCAGCATTTT
TRBV14	TRBJ1-2	TRBD1	.	CASSLRTGTTYPYGYTF	TGTGCCAGCAGCCTCCGGACAGGGACGACTTATCCCTATGGCTACACCTTC
TRBV23-1	TRBJ1-2	.	.	CASSRQGNYGYTF	TGCGCCAGCAGTCGTCAGGGGAACTATGGCTACACCTTC
TRBV7-2	TRBJ1-2	.	.	CASRTQGTDGYTF	TGTGCCAGCAGAACGCAGGGGACCGATGGCTACACCTTC
TRBV9	TRBJ1-2	.	.	CASSGGGRVYGYTF	TGTGCCAGCAGCGGAGGAGGTCGGGTCTATGGCTACACCTTC
TRBV2	TRBJ2-4	.	few	CASRAGGGAKNIQYF	TGTGCCAGCAGGGCCGGGGGAGGAGCCAAAAACATTCAGTACTTC
TRBV28	TRBJ2-7	TRBD1	.	CASRRRDRVYEQYF	TGTGCCAGCAGACGCCGGGACAGGGTGTACGAGCAGTACTTC
TRBV7-9	TRBJ1-5	TRBD1	.	CASSDRVGSNQPQHF	TGTGCCAGCAGCGACAGGGTAGGATCCAATCAGCCCCAGCATTTT
TRBV11-3	TRBJ1-2	.	.	CASSLVQDYGYTF	TGTGCCAGCAGCTTAGTACAGGACTATGGCTACACCTTC
TRBV6-5	TRBJ1-2	.	.	CASRLDRTVNYGYTF	TGTGCCAGCAGGCTAGACCGGACAGTCAACTATGGCTACACCTTC
TRBV9	TRBJ2-3	.	.	CASNPGGGPGDTQYF	TGTGCCAGCAACCCTGGCGGGGGCCCTGGGGATACGCAGTATTTT
TRBV2	TRBJ1-4	.	once	CASSVPTIVEKLFF	TGTGCCAGCAGTGTTCCGACTATTGTTGAAAAACTGTTTTTT
TRBV19	TRBJ2-1	TRBD2	.	CASRLALAGGQNEQFF	TGTGCCAGTAGGCTGGCGCTAGCGGGGGGGCAGAATGAGCAGTTCTTC
TRBV4-2	TRBJ1-1	TRBD1	.	CASSQGGTGRGNTEAFF	TGTGCCAGCAGCCAAGGCGGGACAGGCAGGGGGAACACTGAAGCTTTCTTT
TRBV19	TRBJ2-3	.	.	CASSIQTDTQYF	TGTGCCAGTAGTATCCAAACAGATACGCAGTATTTT
TRBV18	TRBJ2-5	.	once	CASSPDGAETQYF	TGTGCCAGCTCACCAGATGGGGCAGAGACCCAGTACTTC
TRBV7-2	TRBJ1-6	TRBD1	.	CASSPGQGFRSPLHF	TGTGCCAGCAGCCCGGGACAGGGTTTTAGGTCACCCCTCCACTTT
TRBV5-8	TRBJ2-6	.	few	CASSLDGSGANVLTF	TGTGCCAGCAGCTTGGACGGCTCTGGGGCCAACGTCCTGACTTTC
TRBV4-3	TRBJ2-3	.	once	CASSPEGPWDTQYF	TGCGCCAGCAGCCCGGAGGGACCCTGGGATACGCAGTATTTT
TRBV19	TRBJ1-2	TRBD1	.	CASSTDRGRKHGYTF	TGTGCCAGTAGTACGGACAGGGGGCGTAAACATGGCTACACCTTC
TRBV18	TRBJ2-7	.	.	CASSPAGSYEQYF	TGTGCCAGCTCACCTGCGGGATCCTACGAGCAGTACTTC
TRBV5-4	TRBJ1-2	.	few	CASSLEAGNYGYTF	TGTGCCAGCAGCTTGGAGGCAGGGAACTATGGCTACACCTTC
TRBV2	TRBJ1-5	.	.	CASSGGEYSNQPQHF	TGTGCCAGCAGTGGTGGAGAATATAGCAATCAGCCCCAGCATTTT
TRBV15	TRBJ1-3	.	once	CATSRDGGTGLRSGNTIYF	TGTGCCACCAGCAGAGATGGGGGCACCGGGCTTCGCTCTGGAAACACCATATATTTT
TRBV7-9	TRBJ1-2	TRBD1	.	CASSADRGEGYTF	TGTGCCAGCAGCGCGGACAGGGGTGAAGGCTACACCTTC
TRBV9	TRBJ2-3	TRBD2	.	CASSVEASGTITDTQYF	TGTGCCAGCAGCGTAGAGGCTAGCGGGACGATCACAGATACGCAGTATTTT
TRBV25-1	TRBJ2-1	TRBD2	.	CASSYPGGQEQFF	TGTGCCAGCAGTTATCCGGGGGGGCAGGAGCAGTTCTTC
TRBV6-6	TRBJ1-1	TRBD1	.	CASSYSTGRGTEAFF	TGTGCCAGCAGTTACTCGACAGGGAGAGGCACTGAAGCTTTCTTT
TRBV5-6	TRBJ2-2	TRBD1	.	CASSLVVDRGTGELFF	TGTGCCAGCAGCTTGGTAGTGGACAGGGGAACCGGGGAGCTGTTTTTT
TRBV18	TRBJ1-1	TRBD1	.	CASSQTGFGTEAFF	TGTGCCAGCTCACAGACAGGGTTCGGGACTGAAGCTTTCTTT
TRBV5-1	TRBJ2-7	TRBD1	.	CASSYRDRPYEQYF	TGCGCCAGCAGCTACCGGGACAGGCCCTACGAGCAGTACTTC
TRBV3-1/TRBV3-2	TRBJ1-2	TRBD1	.	CASSQTGEYGYTF	TGTGCCAGCAGCCAAACAGGGGAATATGGCTACACCTTC
TRBV4-3	TRBJ2-2	TRBD1	.	CASSQDQGVGGELFF	TGCGCCAGCAGCCAAGATCAGGGGGTAGGGGGGGAGCTGTTTTTT
TRBV3-1/TRBV3-2	TRBJ2-5	TRBD2	.	CASSQLAVQETQYF	TGTGCCAGCAGCCAACTAGCGGTGCAAGAGACCCAGTACTTC
TRBV12-5	TRBJ1-2	.	few	CASGLTPRQGYTF	TGTGCTAGTGGTTTGACACCGAGACAGGGCTACACCTTC
TRBV2	TRBJ1-1	.	.	CASSHRAWGTEAFF	TGTGCCAGCAGTCACAGGGCGTGGGGCACTGAAGCTTTCTTT
TRBV18	TRBJ2-7	TRBD1	.	CASSRRQGIHEQYF	TGTGCCAGCTCACGACGACAGGGGATCCACGAGCAGTACTTC
TRBV5-1	TRBJ1-2	TRBD1	.	CASSSTGGDYGYTF	TGCGCCAGCAGTTCCACAGGGGGTGACTATGGCTACACCTTC
TRBV5-1	TRBJ2-2	.	.	CASNGGNTGELFF	TGCGCCAGCAACGGAGGGAACACCGGGGAGCTGTTTTTT
TRBV20-1	TRBJ2-7	.	.	CSASGPIEQYF	TGCAGTGCTAGTGGGCCGATCGAGCAGTACTTC
TRBV5-1	TRBJ2-3	TRBD2	.	CASSIAGGGTDTQYF	TGCGCCAGCAGCATAGCGGGGGGGGGCACAGATACGCAGTATTTT